The 18 T cell receptor beta chains below all came from one sample that was sequenced in a study of OX40 agonist ivuxolimab in advanced cancers. Using immunoSEQ multiplex PCR, the repertoire was profiled, and TCRdb retains in-frame clones only, with some absent. The sample has about 50,000 clones, approximately 90% seen once. Sequenced here: CD4+ or CD8+ T cells sorted from blood, sampled in a trial of the OX40 agonist ivuxolimab. All receptors come from an adult with an advanced solid tumor such as melanoma, head and neck, liver or kidney cancer.

V is TRBV27 and J is TRBJ1-5; 12 bases align to TRBD1. CDR1 MNHEY and CDR2 SMNVEV come from the germline V gene (reference sequence). Trimming took 6 bases from V and 7 from J; bases not matched to a gene: 7. This CDR3 has 15 amino acids. The CDR3, as DNA: TGTGCCAGCAGGGCGGGACAGGGGGCCGGCCAGCCCCAGCATTTT. Its translation: CASRAGQGAGQPQHF.

The chain employs TRBV2 and TRBJ1-1, with TRBD1 matching 9 bases. V dropped 6 bases and J dropped 7; count of bases not matched to a gene: 6. The CDR3 consists of 13 residues. Germline V gene data show CDR1 as SNHLY and CDR2 as FYNNEI. CDR3 in amino acids: CASRGTGTGEAFF. In DNA form, the CDR3 reads TGTGCCAGCAGAGGGACAGGGACGGGTGAAGCTTTCTTT. The complete variable domain, with remaining parts taken from reference TRBV2 and TRBJ1-1, reads EPEVTQTPSHQVTQMGQEVILRCVPISNHLYFYWYRQILGQKVEFLVSFYNNEISEKSEIFDDQFSVERPDGSNFTLKIRSTKLEDSAMYFCASRGTGTGEAFFGQGTRLTVV.

The chain recombines TRBV7-8 with TRBJ1-2; D ambiguous. Trimming took off 8 bases at V and 9 bases at J, with 25 bases between the two ends. The CDR3 is 15 residues long. Germline V gene lookup returns CDR1 SGHVS and CDR2 FQNEAQ. CDR3 in DNA: TGTGCCAGCCGGCCGTATAGAACGGACGAGAAGAGCTACACCTTC. Translation: CASRPYRTDEKSYTF.

The chain has TRBV6-6 and TRBJ2-3; D unclear. The CDR3 loop spans 16 amino acids. Between the trimmed V and J ends, which lost 2 bases and 2 bases, there was a span of 14 bases. Germline V CDR1 and CDR2: MNHNY, SVGAGI (reference sequence). The CDR3 nucleotides are TGTGCCAGCAGTTACCTAACCAGTCGTCCCACAGATACGCAGTATTTT. Translated: CASSYLTSRPTDTQYF.

The chain is built from TRBV5-4 and TRBJ2-7; tentative D call: TRBD2 (6 bases). This CDR3 has 15 amino acids. The V end was cut by 0 bases, the J end by 0 bases, with 10 bases between. Germline V gene lookup returns CDR1 SGHNT and CDR2 YYREEE (reference sequence). CDR3 region: CASSLGLASSYEQYF. In DNA, the CDR3 is TGTGCCAGCAGCTTGGGCCTAGCGAGCTCCTACGAGCAGTACTTC.

V and J are TRBV14 and TRBJ1-3; no clear D. Between the trimmed V and J ends, which lost 3 bases and 7 bases, there was a span of 10 bases. The CDR3 consists of 13 residues. CDR1 and CDR2 from the germline V gene are SGHDN and FVKESK. Here the CDR3 reads CASSQGGGNTIYF. In DNA form, the CDR3 reads TGTGCCAGCAGCCAGGGAGGAGGGAACACCATATATTTT.

This sequence joins TRBV2 and TRBJ1-2; D is unresolved. The germline V and J ends were trimmed by 6 bases and 1 base, with 12 bases remaining between them. The CDR3 runs 14 residues. Per the germline V gene, CDR1 is SNHLY and CDR2 is FYNNEI. CDR3: CASRRDSINYGYTF. The CDR3 coding sequence is TGTGCCAGCAGACGGGATAGTATTAACTATGGCTACACCTTC.

V usage is TRBV4-1 and J usage is TRBJ1-1; perhaps TRBD1 as D (5 bases). This CDR3 spans 14 amino acids. Germline lookup yields CDR1 MGHRA and CDR2 YSYEKL. V was clipped by 1 base and J by 7 bases, with 13 bases between them. CDR3 bases: TGCGCCAGCAGCCAAGGGGAGGGGAGGGGTGAAGCTTTCTTT. Translation gives CASSQGEGRGEAFF.

The chain joins TRBV5-1 to TRBJ2-7; D tentatively reads TRBD1 or TRBD2 (6 bases each). The CDR3 extends over 16 amino acids. Per germline, CDR1 SGHRS and CDR2 YFSETQ. V was clipped by 0 bases and J by 3 bases, with 16 bases between them. The CDR3: CASSLGQAGRDYEQYF. The CDR3 bases are TGCGCCAGCAGCTTGGGACAGGCGGGACGAGACTACGAGCAGTACTTC.

This clone showed up just a few times. This chain joins TRBV6-5 and TRBJ1-5, with D hard to call. V shed 11 bases and J shed 0 bases, with 17 bases lying between them. The CDR3 is 15 amino acids. Germline-derived CDR1 and CDR2 are MNHEY and SVGAGI. The CDR3 DNA reads TGTGCCGCCGGCCGAAGGGCGTATAGCAATCAGCCCCAGCATTTT. Protein product: CAAGRRAYSNQPQHF.

CDR3 in amino acids: CASSPPMRLAGIYNEQFF. As DNA, the CDR3 is TGTGCCAGCTCACCACCGATGAGACTAGCGGGGATCTACAATGAGCAGTTCTTC. The chain employs TRBV18 and TRBJ2-1, with 11 nucleotides matching TRBD2. The CDR3 totals 18 residues. Trimming at V came to 0 bases and at J to 3 bases, leaving 7 bases not matched to a gene. Germline V gene data show CDR1 as KGHSH and CDR2 as LQKENI.

The chain links TRBV6-1 to TRBJ2-7, with TRBD1 matching over 8 bases. CDR1 and CDR2 from the germline V gene are MNHNS and SASEGT. The trim removed 4 bases at V and 3 bases at J, leaving 2 bases unmatched. There are 13 residues in the CDR3. The CDR3, as DNA: TGTGCCAGCAGTGTCGGGACAGGCTACGAGCAGTACTTC. This sequence encodes CASSVGTGYEQYF.

This sequence joins TRBV29-1 and TRBJ2-7; 7 bases align to TRBD1. CDR1 SQVTM and CDR2 ANQGSEA come from the germline V gene. The V gene end was trimmed by 5 bases and the J gene end by 3 bases; junction bases not matched to a gene: 1. The CDR3 totals 11 residues. CDR3 nucleotide sequence: TGCAGCGTTTGGGACAGCTACGAGCAGTACTTC. Translation: CSVWDSYEQYF.

The chain has TRBV6-6 and TRBJ1-1; TRBD1 agrees at 11 bases. Germline V gene sequence: CDR1 MNHNY, CDR2 SVGAGI (reference sequence). There are 16 residues in the CDR3. The junction had 10 bases not matched to a gene; V was cut back by 4 bases and J by 6 bases. The CDR3 region has the DNA TGTGCCAGCAGTTCACATCGGACAGGGGGCGTCGCTGAAGCTTTCTTT. Translating gives CASSSHRTGGVAEAFF.

This sequence joins TRBV15 and TRBJ1-5, with D maybe TRBD1 (6 bases). This CDR3 contains 15 residues. Germline V CDR1 and CDR2: LNHNV, YYDKDF (reference sequence). V dropped 4 bases and J dropped 0 bases, with 10 bases sitting between them. The CDR3 DNA reads TGTGCCACCAGCACCGGACAGTTTAGCAATCAGCCCCAGCATTTT. Amino acid sequence: CATSTGQFSNQPQHF.

By sample share, this clone is medium-sized. This CDR3 is also generated by other DNA sequences in the sample. This sequence joins TRBV18 and TRBJ2-7; TRBD2 is a possible D gene (6 bases). Trimming cost V 0 bases and J 3 bases, with 6 bases left between them. The V gene's germline CDR1 is KGHSH and CDR2 LQKENI. The CDR3 covers 13 residues. CDR3 amino acids: CASSPPGGYEQYF. DNA for the CDR3: TGTGCCAGCTCACCACCGGGGGGCTACGAGCAGTACTTC.

The CDR3 region is CASSLVTHSYNEQFF. The CDR3 nucleotides are TGTGCCAGCAGCTTGGTCACCCACTCCTACAATGAGCAGTTCTTC. The gene calls are TRBV5-6 and TRBJ2-1; unclear D gene. The germline CDR1 and CDR2 sequences are SGHDT and YYEEEE. With 0 bases removed from V and 0 bases from J, the gap between germline ends came to 7 bases. The CDR3 loop spans 15 amino acids.

This clone was seen a handful of times. This chain uses TRBV6-4 with TRBJ2-2, with D possibly TRBD1 on 5 matching bases. Germline V CDR1 and CDR2: MRHNA, SNTAGT. Trimming removed 6 bases at V and 7 bases at J, with 18 bases between. The CDR3 totals 15 residues. The CDR3 is CASSPDQGILGELFF. The CDR3 nucleotides are TGTGCCAGCAGCCCCGATCAGGGAATCCTCGGGGAGCTGTTTTTT.